This passage covers 20 T cell receptor beta chains from one sample sequenced in a study of CD8+CD57+ T cells in acquired aplastic anemia. Sequenced patients had shown CD8+CD57+ cell expansion by flow cytometry. TCR beta VDJ and CDR3 profiles were obtained from a genomic DNA template. In TCRdb, the reads were re-called with MiXCR into one record per CDR3 protein. The sample has approximately 220,000 distinct CDR3 sequences, about half seen once; the top ten hold about 20%. The sequencing input was sorted CD4+, CD8+, or CD8+CD57+ T cells (not recorded which) from PBMCs. The receptors here all came from a human donor with aplastic anemia.

Points on this clonotype: The CDR3 does not close with the conserved phenylalanine or tryptophan, likely indicating a read error. This sequence joins TRBV5-4 and TRBJ2-5; D perhaps matches TRBD2 (5 bases). CDR1 is SGHNT, CDR2 YYREEE, per germline (reference sequence). CDR3 length: 14 amino acids. CDR3 amino acids: CASSLAGGEETQYL. CDR3 nucleotides: TGCGCCAGCAGCTTGGCGGGTGGAGAAGAGACCCAGTACCTC.

The chain recombines TRBV20-1 with TRBJ2-1, with D maybe TRBD2 (5 bases). From germline, CDR1 is DFQATT and CDR2 SNEGSKA (reference sequence). Trimming took 1 base from V and 2 from J, leaving 9 bases between them. CDR3 length equals 14 residues. Written as DNA, the CDR3 is TGCAGTGCTAGAGTACCGGGAACCTACAATGAGCAGTTCTTC. Translating gives CSARVPGTYNEQFF.

The table lists this clonotype with a few counts. This rearrangement joins TRBV4-1 to TRBJ2-2; 7 bases align to TRBD2. Per germline, CDR1 MGHRA and CDR2 YSYEKL. The junction had 11 bases not matched to a gene; V was cut back by 4 bases and J by 6 bases. The CDR3 is 16 amino acids. DNA for the CDR3: TGCGCCAGCAGCCTCCCCTTGGCGGGGGTCCCCGGGGAGCTGTTTTTT. It codes for CASSLPLAGVPGELFF.

In DNA, the CDR3 is TGTGCCAGCAAGGTTCAGAGGGGCACTGGCTACACCTTC. Its protein is CASKVQRGTGYTF. V usage is TRBV2 and J usage is TRBJ1-2, with D possibly being TRBD1 (5 bases). Germline V gives CDR1 SNHLY, CDR2 FYNNEI. V lost 7 bases, J lost 7 bases, and 16 bases lay in between. The CDR3 is 13 residues long.

This clonotype was seen just once. This chain joins TRBV25-1 and TRBJ2-5, with 9 bases aligning to TRBD1. V trimming: 3 bases; J trimming: 8 bases; junction bases outside the gene matches: 7. The germline CDR1 and CDR2 sequences are MGHDK and SYGVNS. The CDR3 length is 14 residues. The CDR3 spells CASSEPGQGRTQYF. The CDR3 DNA is TGTGCCAGCAGTGAGCCGGGACAGGGTCGTACCCAGTACTTC.

This clonotype was counted at least ten times. The chain recombines TRBV11-2 with TRBJ2-7; D is perhaps TRBD1 or TRBD2 (5 bases each). Trimming took off 4 bases at V and 6 bases at J, with 16 bases between the two ends. The CDR3 loop spans 14 amino acids. The V gene's germline CDR1 is SGHAT and CDR2 FQNNGV. CDR3 sequence reads: CASSSGPFVPEQYF. In DNA form, the CDR3 reads TGTGCCAGCAGCTCGGGACCCTTCGTTCCCGAGCAGTACTTC. Combining the CDR3 with reference TRBV11-2 and TRBJ2-7 gives the whole variable domain EAGVAQSPRYKIIEKRQSVAFWCNPISGHATLYWYQQILGQGPKLLIQFQNNGVVDDSQLPKDRFSAERLKGVDSTLKIQPAKLEDSAVYLCASSSGPFVPEQYFGPGTRLTVT.

The rearrangement joins TRBV29-1 to TRBJ2-7; D may correspond to TRBD1 or TRBD2 (6 bases each). Trimming shortened V by 0 bases and J by 1 base, and 16 bases separated the two germline ends. CDR1 and CDR2 (germline): SQVTM, ANQGSEA. This CDR3 is 16 amino acids long. CDR3 protein: CSVEDGGQEGSYEQYF. CDR3 nucleotide sequence: TGCAGCGTTGAAGATGGGGGGCAGGAGGGATCCTACGAGCAGTACTTC.

This clonotype occurred many times. For the CDR3, the DNA is TGCGCCAGCAGCTTGGGGCAGGAAGATAAAGCTTTCTTT. This gives the protein CASSLGQEDKAFF. The chain employs TRBV5-1 and TRBJ1-1; no firm D call. The CDR3 covers 13 residues. V dropped 0 bases and J dropped 9 bases, with 12 bases sitting between them. CDR1 and CDR2 from the germline V gene are SGHRS and YFSETQ.

A remark on this clonotype: A read error is possible here, since a much larger clone lies one base away. The chain joins TRBV2 to TRBJ2-2; 9 nucleotides match TRBD1. The V gene's germline CDR1 is SNHLY and CDR2 FYNNEI. J gave up 9 bases and V 5 bases, and 4 bases lay outside the gene matches. CDR3 size: 13 residues. Here the CDR3 DNA reads TGTGCCAGCAGTCGACAGGGGGGAAGGGAGCTGTTTTTT. Its protein product is CASSRQGGRELFF.

This clonotype has ten or more counts. The genes are TRBV20-1 and TRBJ1-1; TRBD1 agrees at 8 bases. The V and J ends lost 1 base and 1 base, in that order; junction bases with no gene match: 5. CDR1 and CDR2 (germline): DFQATT, SNEGSKA (reference sequence). The length of the CDR3 is 15 residues. The chain's CDR3 is CSARGYQGANTEAFF. The CDR3 bases are TGCAGTGCTAGAGGTTATCAGGGGGCGAACACTGAAGCTTTCTTT.

Here the CDR3 reads CASWTGGDGNSPLHF. The CDR3 DNA reads as TGTGCCAGCTGGACAGGGGGCGATGGGAATTCACCCCTCCACTTT. The rearrangement links TRBV18 to TRBJ1-6, with 11 bases matching TRBD1. The CDR3 sequence is 15 residues long. Germline V gives CDR1 KGHSH, CDR2 LQKENI. Germline trimming cut 7 bases from V and 7 bases from J; bases unmatched to any gene: 6.

This clonotype has ten or more counts. J is TRBJ2-6 and V is TRBV4-1; 9 bases fit TRBD1. Trimming cost V 4 bases and J 0 bases; bases outside gene matches: 4. This CDR3 has 17 residues. CDR1 is MGHRA and CDR2 is YSYEKL in the germline V gene. The CDR3 protein is CASSLGTGNSGANVLTF. CDR3 in DNA: TGCGCCAGCAGCCTAGGGACAGGGAACTCTGGGGCCAACGTCCTGACTTTC.

J is TRBJ2-1 and V is TRBV5-4, with D possibly called TRBD1 or TRBD2 (6 bases each). Germline CDR1 reads SGHNT; CDR2 reads YYREEE (reference sequence). The CDR3 length is 13 residues. Trimming removed 1 base from V and 15 bases from J, with 17 bases in between. The CDR3 loop is CASSLNGGGSRFF. The CDR3, as DNA: TGTGCCAGCAGCTTGAACGGGGGCGGGTCGAGGTTCTTC.

About this clonotype itself: A much larger clone is a single base away; this may be a read error. The missing conserved phenylalanine or tryptophan at the end of this CDR3 makes a read error likely. Because the CDR3's place on the DNA is in doubt, the DNA is left out and the CDR3 is given as listed by TCRdb. The V and J genes are TRBV6-6 and TRBJ2-7. The V gene's germline CDR1 is MNHNY and CDR2 SVGAGI (reference sequence). The CDR3 length equals 9 residues, ends included. This CDR3 reads CASTGRLYL.

The V and J genes are TRBV15 and TRBJ1-1; D remains ambiguous. Germline V gives CDR1 LNHNV, CDR2 YYDKDF (reference sequence). The CDR3 consists of 14 residues. V was cut by 6 bases and J by 0 bases, with 11 bases left in between. CDR3 DNA: TGTGCCACCAGGAGGAGTAGGATGAACACTGAAGCTTTCTTT. This sequence encodes CATRRSRMNTEAFF.

This clonotype was counted only a few times. The chain couples TRBV10-3 to TRBJ2-7; D remains ambiguous. The length of the CDR3 is 12 residues. Germline V gene lookup returns CDR1 ENHRY and CDR2 SYGVKD. Trimming stripped 11 bases from V and 7 bases from J, with 18 bases between. CDR3 sequence (DNA): TGTGCCGTCCGGGCTTCGATGGGGGAGCAGTACTTC. Its protein product is CAVRASMGEQYF.

This clonotype was detected many times. The chain recombines TRBV2 with TRBJ2-7; D is undetermined. Per germline, CDR1 SNHLY and CDR2 FYNNEI. Trimming removed 3 bases at V and 3 bases at J, with 9 bases between. The CDR3 is made up of 13 amino acids. CDR3 nucleotide sequence: TGTGCCAGCAGTGATGACTCAATCTACGAGCAGTACTTC. Amino acid sequence: CASSDDSIYEQYF.

The sample holds many counts of this clonotype. The chain's CDR3 is CASSYSRDLYGYTF. CDR3 DNA sequence: TGTGCCAGCAGTTACTCGAGAGACCTCTATGGCTACACCTTC. The gene calls are TRBV6-5 and TRBJ1-2; D gene uncertain. CDR1 is MNHEY and CDR2 is SVGAGI in the germline V gene. The CDR3 loop spans 14 amino acids. V lost 0 bases to trimming and J lost 4 bases, with 9 bases between them.

This clonotype was found a few times. The CDR3 bases are TGTGCCAGCAGCCAAGTAGCGGGGGAGGCCGCGTACGAGCAGTACTTC. This codes for CASSQVAGEAAYEQYF. The chain has TRBV4-2 and TRBJ2-7; 9 bases are a match to TRBD2. Germline loops: CDR1 LGHNA, CDR2 YNFKEQ. Losses at the gene ends were 1 base for V and 4 bases for J; bases not matched to a gene: 8. This CDR3 is 16 amino acids long.

Remarks on this clonotype: A read error may be the cause here, since a much bigger clone is one base away. The chain combines TRBV12-5 with TRBJ1-2; 10 positions match TRBD1. The trim removed 6 bases at V and 3 bases at J, leaving 10 bases unmatched. Germline CDR1 is LGHNT and CDR2 is FRNRAP. The CDR3 covers 16 residues. CDR3 sequence reads: CASGLSTGGIYYGYTF. As DNA, the CDR3 is TGTGCTAGTGGACTCTCGACAGGGGGCATATACTATGGCTACACCTTC. Full variable domain (rest looked up from reference TRBV12-5 and TRBJ1-2): DARVTQTPRHKVTEMGQEVTMRCQPILGHNTVFWYRQTMMQGLELLAYFRNRAPLDDSGMPKDRFSAEMPDATLATLKIQPSEPRDSAVYFCASGLSTGGIYYGYTFGSGTRLTVV.